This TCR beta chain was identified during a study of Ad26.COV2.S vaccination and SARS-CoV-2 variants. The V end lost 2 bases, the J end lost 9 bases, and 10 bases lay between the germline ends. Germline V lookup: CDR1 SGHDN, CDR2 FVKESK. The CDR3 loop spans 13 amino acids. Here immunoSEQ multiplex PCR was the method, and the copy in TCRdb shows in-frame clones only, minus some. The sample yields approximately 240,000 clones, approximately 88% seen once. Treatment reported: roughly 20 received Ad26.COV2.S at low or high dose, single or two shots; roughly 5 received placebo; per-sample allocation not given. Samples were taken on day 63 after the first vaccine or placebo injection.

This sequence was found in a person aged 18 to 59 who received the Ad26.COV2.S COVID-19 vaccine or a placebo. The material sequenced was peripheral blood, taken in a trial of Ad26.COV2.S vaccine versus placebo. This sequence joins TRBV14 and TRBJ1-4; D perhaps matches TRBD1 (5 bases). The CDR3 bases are TGTGCCAGCAGCCAATTGGAGGGGAAAAAACTGTTTTTT. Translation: CASSQLEGKKLFF.